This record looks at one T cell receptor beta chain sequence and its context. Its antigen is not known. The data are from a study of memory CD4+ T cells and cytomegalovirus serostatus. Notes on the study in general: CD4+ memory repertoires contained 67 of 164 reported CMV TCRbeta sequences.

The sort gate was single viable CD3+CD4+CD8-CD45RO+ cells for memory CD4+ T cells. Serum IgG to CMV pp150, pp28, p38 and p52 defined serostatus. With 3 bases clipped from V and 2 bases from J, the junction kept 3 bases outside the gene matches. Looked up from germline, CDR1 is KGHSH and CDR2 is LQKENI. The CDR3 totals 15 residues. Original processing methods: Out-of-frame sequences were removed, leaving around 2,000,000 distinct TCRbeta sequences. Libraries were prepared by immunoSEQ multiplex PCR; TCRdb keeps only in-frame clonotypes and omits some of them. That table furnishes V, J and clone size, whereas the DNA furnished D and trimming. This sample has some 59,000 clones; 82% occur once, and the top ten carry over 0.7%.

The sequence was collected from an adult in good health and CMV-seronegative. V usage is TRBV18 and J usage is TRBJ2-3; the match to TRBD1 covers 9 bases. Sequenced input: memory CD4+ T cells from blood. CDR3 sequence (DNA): TGTGCCAGCTCACCGAGGACAGGGGTCACAGATACGCAGTATTTT. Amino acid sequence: CASSPRTGVTDTQYF.